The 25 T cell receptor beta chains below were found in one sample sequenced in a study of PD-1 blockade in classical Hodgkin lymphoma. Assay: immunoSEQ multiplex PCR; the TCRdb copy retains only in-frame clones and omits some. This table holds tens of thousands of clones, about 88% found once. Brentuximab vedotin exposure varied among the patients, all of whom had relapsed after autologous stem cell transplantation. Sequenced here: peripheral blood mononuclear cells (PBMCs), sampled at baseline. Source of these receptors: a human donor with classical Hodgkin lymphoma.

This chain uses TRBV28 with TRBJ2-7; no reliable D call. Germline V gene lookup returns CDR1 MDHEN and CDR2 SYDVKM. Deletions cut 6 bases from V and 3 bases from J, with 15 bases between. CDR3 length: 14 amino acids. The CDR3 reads CASSAGPSSYEQYF. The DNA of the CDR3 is TGTGCCAGCAGCGCCGGGCCGTCGAGCTACGAGCAGTACTTC.

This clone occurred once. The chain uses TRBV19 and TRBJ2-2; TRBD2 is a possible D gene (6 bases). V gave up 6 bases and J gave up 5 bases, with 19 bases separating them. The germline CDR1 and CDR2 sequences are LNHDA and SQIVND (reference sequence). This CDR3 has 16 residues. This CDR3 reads CASSGEGTARTGELFF. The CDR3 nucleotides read TGTGCCAGTAGCGGGGAAGGGACTGCTAGGACCGGGGAGCTGTTTTTT.

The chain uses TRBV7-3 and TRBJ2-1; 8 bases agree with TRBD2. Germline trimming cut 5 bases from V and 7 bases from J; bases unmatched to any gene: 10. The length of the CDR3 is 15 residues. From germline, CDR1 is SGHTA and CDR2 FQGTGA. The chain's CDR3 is CASSPGLVVGNEQFF. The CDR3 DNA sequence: TGTGCCAGCAGCCCGGGACTAGTAGTGGGAAATGAGCAGTTCTTC.

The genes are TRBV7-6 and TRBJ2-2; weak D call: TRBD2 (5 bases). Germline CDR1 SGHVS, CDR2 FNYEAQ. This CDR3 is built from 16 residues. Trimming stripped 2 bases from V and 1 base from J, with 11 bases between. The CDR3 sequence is CASSLSATMNTGELFF. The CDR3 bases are TGTGCCAGCAGCTTAAGTGCGACTATGAACACCGGGGAGCTGTTTTTT.

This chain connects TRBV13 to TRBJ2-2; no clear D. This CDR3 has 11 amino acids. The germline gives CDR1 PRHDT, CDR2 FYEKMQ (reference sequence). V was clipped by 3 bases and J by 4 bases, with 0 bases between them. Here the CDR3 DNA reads TGTGCCAGCAGCTTCACCGGGGAGCTGTTTTTT. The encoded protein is CASSFTGELFF.

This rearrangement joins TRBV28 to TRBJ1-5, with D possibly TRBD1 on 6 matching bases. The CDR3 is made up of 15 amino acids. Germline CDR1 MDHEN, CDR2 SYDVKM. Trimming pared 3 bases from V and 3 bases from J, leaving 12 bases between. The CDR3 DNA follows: TGTGCCAGCAGTTTTATGAGACAGGACAATCAGCCCCAGCATTTT. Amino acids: CASSFMRQDNQPQHF.

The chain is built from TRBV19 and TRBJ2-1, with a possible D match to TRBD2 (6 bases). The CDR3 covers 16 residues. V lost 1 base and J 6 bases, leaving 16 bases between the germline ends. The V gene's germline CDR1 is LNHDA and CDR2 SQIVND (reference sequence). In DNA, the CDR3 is TGTGCCAGTAGTATAGCTTGGCCACCCGGGGGCAATGAGCAGTTCTTC. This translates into CASSIAWPPGGNEQFF.

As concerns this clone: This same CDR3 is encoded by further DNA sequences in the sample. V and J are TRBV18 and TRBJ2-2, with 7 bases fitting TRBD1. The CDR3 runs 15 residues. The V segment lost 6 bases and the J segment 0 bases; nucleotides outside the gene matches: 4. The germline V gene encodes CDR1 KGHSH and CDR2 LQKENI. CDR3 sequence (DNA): TGTGCCAGCTCCCTCGACAGGGCGAACACCGGGGAGCTGTTTTTT. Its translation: CASSLDRANTGELFF.

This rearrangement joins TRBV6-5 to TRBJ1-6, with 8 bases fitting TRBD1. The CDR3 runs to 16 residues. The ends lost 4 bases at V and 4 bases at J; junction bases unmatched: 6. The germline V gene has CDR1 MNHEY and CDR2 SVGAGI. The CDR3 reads CASSFGQGSYNSPLHF. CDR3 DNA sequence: TGTGCCAGCAGTTTCGGACAGGGTTCTTATAATTCACCCCTCCACTTT.

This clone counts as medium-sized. DNA for the CDR3: TGTGCCAGCAGCGGTCTCATTAGCGGGGCAGCCTACGAGCAGTACTTC. Residues: CASSGLISGAAYEQYF. V and J are TRBV5-5 and TRBJ2-7; 8 bases agree with TRBD2. This CDR3 is 16 amino acids long. The germline V gene has CDR1 SGHKS and CDR2 YYEKEE (reference sequence). V was pared by 4 bases and J by 2 bases, with 11 bases of the junction left unmatched.

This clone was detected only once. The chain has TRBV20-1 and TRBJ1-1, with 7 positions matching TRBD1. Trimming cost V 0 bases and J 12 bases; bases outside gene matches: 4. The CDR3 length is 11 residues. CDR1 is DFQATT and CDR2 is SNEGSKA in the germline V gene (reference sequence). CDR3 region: CSARERGPTFF. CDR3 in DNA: TGCAGTGCTAGAGAAAGGGGGCCAACTTTCTTT.

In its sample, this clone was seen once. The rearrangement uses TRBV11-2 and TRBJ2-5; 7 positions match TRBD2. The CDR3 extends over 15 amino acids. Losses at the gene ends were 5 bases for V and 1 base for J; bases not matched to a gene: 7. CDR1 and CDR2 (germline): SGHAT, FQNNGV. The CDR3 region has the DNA TGTGCCAGCAGCCCCCTCCCTAGCGGCCAAGAGACCCAGTACTTC. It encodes CASSPLPSGQETQYF.

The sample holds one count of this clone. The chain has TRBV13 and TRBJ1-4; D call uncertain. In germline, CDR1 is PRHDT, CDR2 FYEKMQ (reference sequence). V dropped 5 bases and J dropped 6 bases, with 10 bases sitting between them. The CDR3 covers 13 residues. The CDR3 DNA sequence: TGTGCCAGCAGCCCCCGGGATGATGAAAAACTGTTTTTT. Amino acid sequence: CASSPRDDEKLFF.

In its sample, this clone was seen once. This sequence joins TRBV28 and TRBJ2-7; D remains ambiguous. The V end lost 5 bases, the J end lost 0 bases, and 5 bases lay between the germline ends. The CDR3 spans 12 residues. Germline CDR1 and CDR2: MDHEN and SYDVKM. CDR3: CASSPLSYEQYF. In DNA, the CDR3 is TGTGCCAGCAGTCCCCTCTCCTACGAGCAGTACTTC.

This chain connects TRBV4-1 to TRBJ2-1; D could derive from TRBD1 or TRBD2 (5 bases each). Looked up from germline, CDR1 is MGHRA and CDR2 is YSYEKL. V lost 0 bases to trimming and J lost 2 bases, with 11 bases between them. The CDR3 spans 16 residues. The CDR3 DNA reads TGCGCCAGCAGCCAAGAAGGGGTGAGGGCCTACAATGAGCAGTTCTTC. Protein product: CASSQEGVRAYNEQFF.

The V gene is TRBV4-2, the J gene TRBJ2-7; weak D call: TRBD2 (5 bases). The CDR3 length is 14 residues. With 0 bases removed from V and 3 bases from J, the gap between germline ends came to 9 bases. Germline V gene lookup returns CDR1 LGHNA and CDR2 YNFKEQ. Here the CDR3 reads CASSQEGRDYEQYF. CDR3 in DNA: TGTGCCAGCAGCCAAGAAGGCCGGGACTACGAGCAGTACTTC.

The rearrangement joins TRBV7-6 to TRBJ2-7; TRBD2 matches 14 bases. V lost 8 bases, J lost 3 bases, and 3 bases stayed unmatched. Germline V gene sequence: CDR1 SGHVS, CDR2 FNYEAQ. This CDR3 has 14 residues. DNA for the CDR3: TGTGCCAGCGCTGGGACTAGCGGGAGCTACGAGCAGTACTTC. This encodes CASAGTSGSYEQYF.

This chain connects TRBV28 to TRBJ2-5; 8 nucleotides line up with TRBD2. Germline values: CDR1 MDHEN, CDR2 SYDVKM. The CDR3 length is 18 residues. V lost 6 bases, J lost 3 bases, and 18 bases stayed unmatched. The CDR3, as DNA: TGTGCCAGCAGCCGATATACTAGCGGAGGAGTCCCCGAAGAGACCCAGTACTTC. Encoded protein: CASSRYTSGGVPEETQYF.

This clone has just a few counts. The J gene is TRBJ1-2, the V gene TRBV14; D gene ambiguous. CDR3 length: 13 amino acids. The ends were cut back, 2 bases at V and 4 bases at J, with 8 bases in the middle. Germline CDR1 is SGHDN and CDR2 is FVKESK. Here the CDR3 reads CASSQSRAYGYTF. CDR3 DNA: TGTGCCAGCAGCCAATCACGTGCCTATGGCTACACCTTC.

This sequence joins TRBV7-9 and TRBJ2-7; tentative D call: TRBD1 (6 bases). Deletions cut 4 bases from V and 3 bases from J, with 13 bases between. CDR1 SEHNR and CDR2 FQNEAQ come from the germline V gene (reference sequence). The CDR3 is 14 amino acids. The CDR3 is CASSSPGGFYEQYF. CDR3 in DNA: TGTGCCAGCAGCTCTCCTGGGGGCTTCTACGAGCAGTACTTC.

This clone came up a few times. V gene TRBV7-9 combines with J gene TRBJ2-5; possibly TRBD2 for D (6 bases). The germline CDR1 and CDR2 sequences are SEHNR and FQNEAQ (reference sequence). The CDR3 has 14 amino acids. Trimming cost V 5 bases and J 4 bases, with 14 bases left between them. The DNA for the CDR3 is TGTGCCAGCAGCATAAATCGGGGAGGAGAGACCCAGTACTTC. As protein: CASSINRGGETQYF.

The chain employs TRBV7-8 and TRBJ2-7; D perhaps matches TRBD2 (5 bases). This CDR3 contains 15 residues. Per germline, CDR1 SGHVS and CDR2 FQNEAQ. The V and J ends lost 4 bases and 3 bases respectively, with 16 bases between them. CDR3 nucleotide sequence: TGTGCCAGCAGCTCTAGGGTCTCCCGGGACTACGAGCAGTACTTC. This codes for CASSSRVSRDYEQYF.

CDR3 protein: CASASGTSYNEQFF. The CDR3 DNA is TGTGCCAGCGCTAGCGGGACATCCTACAATGAGCAGTTCTTC. This chain uses TRBV27 with TRBJ2-1, with 9 bases identical to TRBD2. Germline-derived CDR1 and CDR2 are MNHEY and SMNVEV (reference sequence). V shed 8 bases and J 1 base; nucleotides not matched to a gene: 3. This CDR3 region has 14 residues.

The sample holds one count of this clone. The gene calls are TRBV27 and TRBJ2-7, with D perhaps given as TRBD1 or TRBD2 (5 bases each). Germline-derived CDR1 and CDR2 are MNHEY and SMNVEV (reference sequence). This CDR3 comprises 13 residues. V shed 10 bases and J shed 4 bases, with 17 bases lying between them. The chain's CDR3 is CATSRFGAYEQYF. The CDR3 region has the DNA TGTGCCACTAGCCGGTTCGGGGCTTACGAGCAGTACTTC.

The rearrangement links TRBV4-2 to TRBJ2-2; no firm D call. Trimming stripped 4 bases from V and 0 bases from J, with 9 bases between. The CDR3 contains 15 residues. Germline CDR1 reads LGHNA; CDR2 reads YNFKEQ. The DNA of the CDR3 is TGTGCCAGCAGCCGAGGACGGGCGAACACCGGGGAGCTGTTTTTT. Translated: CASSRGRANTGELFF.